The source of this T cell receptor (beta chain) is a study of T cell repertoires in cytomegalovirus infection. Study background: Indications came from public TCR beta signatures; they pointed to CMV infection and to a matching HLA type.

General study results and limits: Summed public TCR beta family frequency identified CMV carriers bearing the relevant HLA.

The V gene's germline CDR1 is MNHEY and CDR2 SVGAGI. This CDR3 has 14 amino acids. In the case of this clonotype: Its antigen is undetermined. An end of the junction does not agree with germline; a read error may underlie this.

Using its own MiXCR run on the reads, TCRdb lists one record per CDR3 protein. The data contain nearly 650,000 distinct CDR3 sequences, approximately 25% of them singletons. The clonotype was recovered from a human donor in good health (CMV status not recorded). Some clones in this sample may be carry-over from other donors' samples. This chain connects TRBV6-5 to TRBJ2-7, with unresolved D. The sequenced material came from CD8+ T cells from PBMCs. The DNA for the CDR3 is TGTGCCAGCAGTTACTCGTCGGAGTTTGGCGAGCGGTACTTC. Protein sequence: CASSYSSEFGERYF.